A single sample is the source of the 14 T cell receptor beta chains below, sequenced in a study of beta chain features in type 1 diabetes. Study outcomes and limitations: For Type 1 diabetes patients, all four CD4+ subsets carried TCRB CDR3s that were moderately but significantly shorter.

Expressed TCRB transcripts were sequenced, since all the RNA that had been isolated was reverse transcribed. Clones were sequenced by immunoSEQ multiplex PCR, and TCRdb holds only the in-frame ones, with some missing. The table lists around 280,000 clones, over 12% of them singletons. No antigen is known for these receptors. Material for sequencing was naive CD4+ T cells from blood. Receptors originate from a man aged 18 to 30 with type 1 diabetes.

The CDR3 DNA is TGTGCCAGCACCCACCCGGCGGCCGGGGAGACCCAGTACTTC. Protein product: CASTHPAAGETQYF. The chain joins TRBV5-4 to TRBJ2-5, with D unclear. In germline, CDR1 is SGHNT, CDR2 YYREEE (reference sequence). The CDR3 has 14 residues. Trimming stripped 6 bases from V and 5 bases from J, with 17 bases between.

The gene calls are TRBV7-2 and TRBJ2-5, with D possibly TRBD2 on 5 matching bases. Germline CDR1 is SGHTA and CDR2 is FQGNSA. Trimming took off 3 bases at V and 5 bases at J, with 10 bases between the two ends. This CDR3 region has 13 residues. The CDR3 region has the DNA TGTGCCAGCAGCTTCGGTCGGAGGGAGACCCAGTACTTC. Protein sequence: CASSFGRRETQYF.

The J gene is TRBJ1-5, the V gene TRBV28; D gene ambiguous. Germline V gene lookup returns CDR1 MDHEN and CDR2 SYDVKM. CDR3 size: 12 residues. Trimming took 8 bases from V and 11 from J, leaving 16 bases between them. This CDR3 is CASAPPASAQHF. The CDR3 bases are TGTGCCAGCGCACCCCCAGCGTCAGCCCAGCATTTT.

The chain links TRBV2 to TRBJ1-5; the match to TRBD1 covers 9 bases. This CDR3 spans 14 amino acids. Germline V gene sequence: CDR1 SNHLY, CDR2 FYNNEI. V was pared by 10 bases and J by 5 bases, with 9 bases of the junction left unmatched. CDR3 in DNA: TGTGCCACCGGTACAGGGGGCGCAGATCAGCCCCAGCATTTT. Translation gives CATGTGGADQPQHF.

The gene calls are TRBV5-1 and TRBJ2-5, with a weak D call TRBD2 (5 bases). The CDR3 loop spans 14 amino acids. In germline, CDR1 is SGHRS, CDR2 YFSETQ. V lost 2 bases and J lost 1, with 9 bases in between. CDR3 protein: CASSLLGPQETQYF. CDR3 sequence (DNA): TGCGCCAGCAGCTTACTAGGACCCCAAGAGACCCAGTACTTC.

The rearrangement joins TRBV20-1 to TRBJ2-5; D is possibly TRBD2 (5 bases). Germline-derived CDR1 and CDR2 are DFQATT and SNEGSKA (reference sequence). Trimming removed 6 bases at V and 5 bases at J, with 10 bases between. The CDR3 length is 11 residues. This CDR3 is CSARGVETQYF. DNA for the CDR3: TGCAGTGCCCGGGGTGTGGAGACCCAGTACTTC.

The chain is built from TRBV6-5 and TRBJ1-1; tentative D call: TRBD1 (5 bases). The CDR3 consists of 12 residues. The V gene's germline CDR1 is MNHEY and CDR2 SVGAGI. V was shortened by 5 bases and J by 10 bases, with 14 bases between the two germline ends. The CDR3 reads CASSGPGLGAFF. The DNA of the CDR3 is TGTGCCAGCAGTGGGCCGGGACTAGGAGCTTTCTTT.

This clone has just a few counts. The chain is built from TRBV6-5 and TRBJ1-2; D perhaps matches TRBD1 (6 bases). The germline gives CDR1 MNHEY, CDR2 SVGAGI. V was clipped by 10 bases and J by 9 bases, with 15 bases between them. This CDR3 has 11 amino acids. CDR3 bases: TGTGCCACTCGGGGGGGCGAAAGCTACACCTTC. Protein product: CATRGGESYTF.

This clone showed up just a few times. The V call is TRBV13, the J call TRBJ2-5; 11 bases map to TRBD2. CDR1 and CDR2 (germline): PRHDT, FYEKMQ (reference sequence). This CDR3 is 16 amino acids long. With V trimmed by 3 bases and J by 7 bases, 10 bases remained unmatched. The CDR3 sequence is CASSFSPSGGPGTQYF. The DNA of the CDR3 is TGTGCCAGCAGCTTCAGCCCTAGCGGGGGGCCGGGGACCCAGTACTTC. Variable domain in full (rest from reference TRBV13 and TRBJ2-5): AAGVIQSPRHLIKEKRETATLKCYPIPRHDTVYWYQQGPGQDPQFLISFYEKMQSDKGSIPDRFSAQQFSDYHSELNMSSLELGDSALYFCASSFSPSGGPGTQYFGPGTRLLVL.

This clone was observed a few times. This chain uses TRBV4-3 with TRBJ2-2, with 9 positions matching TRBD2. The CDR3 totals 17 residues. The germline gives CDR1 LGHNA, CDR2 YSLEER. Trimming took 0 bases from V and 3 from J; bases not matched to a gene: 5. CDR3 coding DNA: TGCGCCAGCAGCCAAGATCCTAGCGGGGACTACACCGGGGAGCTGTTTTTT. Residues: CASSQDPSGDYTGELFF.

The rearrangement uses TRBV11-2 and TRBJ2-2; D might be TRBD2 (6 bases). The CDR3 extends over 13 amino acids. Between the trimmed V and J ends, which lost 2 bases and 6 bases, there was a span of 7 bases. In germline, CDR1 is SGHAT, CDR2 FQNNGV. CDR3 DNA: TGTGCCAGCAGCTTAACGGGGGCCGGGGAGCTGTTTTTT. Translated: CASSLTGAGELFF.

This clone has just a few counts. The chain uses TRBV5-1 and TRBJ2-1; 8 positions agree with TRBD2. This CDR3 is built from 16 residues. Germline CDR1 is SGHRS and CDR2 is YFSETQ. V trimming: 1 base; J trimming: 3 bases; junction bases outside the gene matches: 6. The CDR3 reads CASSLNGGGSYNEQFF. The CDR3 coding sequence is TGCGCCAGCAGCTTGAACGGCGGGGGGAGCTACAATGAGCAGTTCTTC.

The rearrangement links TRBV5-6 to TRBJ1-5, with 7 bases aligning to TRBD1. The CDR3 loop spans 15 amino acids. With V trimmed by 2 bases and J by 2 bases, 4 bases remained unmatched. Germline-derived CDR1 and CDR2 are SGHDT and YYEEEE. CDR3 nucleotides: TGTGCCAGCAGCTTAGGGGGCCTGGGCAATCAGCCCCAGCATTTT. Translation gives CASSLGGLGNQPQHF.

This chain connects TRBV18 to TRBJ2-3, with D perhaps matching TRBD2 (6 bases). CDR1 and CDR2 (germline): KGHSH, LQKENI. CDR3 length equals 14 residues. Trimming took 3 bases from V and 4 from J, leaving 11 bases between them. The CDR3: CASSPLGLPDTQYF. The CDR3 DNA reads TGTGCCAGCTCACCTCTGGGACTGCCAGATACGCAGTATTTT. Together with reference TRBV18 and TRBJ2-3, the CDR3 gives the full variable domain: NAGVMQNPRHLVRRRGQEARLRCSPMKGHSHVYWYRQLPEEGLKFMVYLQKENIIDESGMPKERFSAEFPKEGPSILRIQQVVRGDSAAYFCASSPLGLPDTQYFGPGTRLTVL.